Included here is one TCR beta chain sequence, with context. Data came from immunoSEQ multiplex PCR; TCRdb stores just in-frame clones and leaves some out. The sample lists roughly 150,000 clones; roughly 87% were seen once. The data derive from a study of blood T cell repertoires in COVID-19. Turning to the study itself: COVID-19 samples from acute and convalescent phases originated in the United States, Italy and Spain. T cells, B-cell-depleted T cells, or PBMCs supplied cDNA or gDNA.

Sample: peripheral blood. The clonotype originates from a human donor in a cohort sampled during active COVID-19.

The CDR3 loop is CASSQDQGDLVQYF. DNA of the CDR3: TGTGCCAGCAGCCAAGATCAGGGGGATCTGGTGCAGTACTTC. The chain combines TRBV14 with TRBJ2-7, with 7 bases identical to TRBD1. CDR1 is SGHDN, CDR2 FVKESK, per germline. There are 14 residues in the CDR3. The trim removed 0 bases at V and 9 bases at J, leaving 8 bases unmatched.